The subject of this entry is one TCR delta chain. This clone was picked up a small number of times. No cognate antigen has been identified for it. The junction departs from the called germline gene at one end, perhaps through a read error. At the DNA level, this CDR3 is encoded by other sequences in the same sample as well. This entry is derived from a study of gamma-delta chains in newborns, infants, children (dated by TCRdb to about 2019). With respect to the entire study: According to the title of the study, polyclonal expansion of innate gammadelta T cells immediately after birth is driven by microbial exposure. How innate gammadelta T cell populations in human newborns were shaped by microbial exposure immediately after birth was investigated in the study.

The instrument given in TCRdb is Illumina MiSeq. Public reads were reanalyzed in TCRdb with CATT, and rows carrying the same DNA were merged afterwards. In this sample the table shows thousands of delta-chain clones, approximately 1.5% of which occur a single time. The ten largest make up 6.5% to 8.5% of the sample. The germline V gene gives CDR1 as TSWWSYY and CDR2 as QGS. There are 22 amino acids in the CDR3, from cysteine to phenylalanine inclusive. Here the CDR3 DNA is all that survives: 66 bases in frame from base 1. The clonotype originates from a child who was a newborn, infant or young child, either healthy, febrile or measles-vaccinated (not recorded which). This sequence uses TRDV1 and TRDJ1, with 8 junctional bases fitting TRDD3. The sequencing sample was made of blood. The CDR3 is CALGDPIHSSRTGGRGTDKLIF. The nucleotide sequence reads as follows: TGTGCTCTTGGGGACCCTATTCACTCTTCCCGTACTGGGGGCAGGGGCACCGATAAACTCATCTTC.